A selection of T cell receptor beta chains follows, all from one sample in a study of post-analysis software for immune sequencing data. A single record per CDR3 protein comes from TCRdb applying MiXCR to the PCR reads. This repertoire shows some 500,000 distinct CDR3 sequences, 40% to 55% found once; its top ten account for 12%. The specimen sequenced was blood. The receptors come from a girl aged 10 to 17 with multiple sclerosis. CDR3s include the opening cysteine and the closing phenylalanine or tryptophan. Each record gives: V gene, clone size, J gene, D gene, CDR3 DNA, CDR3 protein. A D gene is named only where the DNA matches it firmly. The size field is filled for only some rows; it gives once, few, many or a size class.

v_gene: TRBV28; abundance: -; j_gene: TRBJ1-5; d_gene: -; CDR3nt: TGTGCCAGCAGCATCCCGGTAAAAGGGAATCAGCCCCAGCATTTT; CDR3aa: CASSIPVKGNQPQHF
v_gene: TRBV29-1; abundance: -; j_gene: TRBJ2-7; d_gene: -; CDR3nt: TGCAGCGACCGGTCCCGAGGGTCCTACGAGCAGTACTTC; CDR3aa: CSDRSRGSYEQYF
v_gene: TRBV7-8; abundance: once; j_gene: TRBJ1-1; d_gene: -; CDR3nt: TGTGCCAGCAGCTTAGCCGTTTATCCCGGGATGAACACTGAAGCTTTCTTT; CDR3aa: CASSLAVYPGMNTEAFF
v_gene: TRBV3-1; abundance: -; j_gene: TRBJ2-5; d_gene: TRBD1; CDR3nt: TGTGCCAGCAGCCAGGCTGACAGGGAAGAGACCCAGTACTTC; CDR3aa: CASSQADREETQYF
v_gene: TRBV7-9; abundance: -; j_gene: TRBJ1-1; d_gene: -; CDR3nt: TGTGCCAGCAGCTCGCCGAGGGGGGGGACTGAAGCTTTCTTT; CDR3aa: CASSSPRGGTEAFF
v_gene: TRBV5-1; abundance: -; j_gene: TRBJ2-1; d_gene: TRBD2; CDR3nt: TGCGCCAGCAGCTTGGACTTGGCGGGAGGTGAGAATGAGCAGTTCTTC; CDR3aa: CASSLDLAGGENEQFF
v_gene: TRBV28; abundance: -; j_gene: TRBJ1-5; d_gene: -; CDR3nt: TGTGCCAGCAACGGATTAGGGTATAGCAATCAGCCCCAGCATTTT; CDR3aa: CASNGLGYSNQPQHF
v_gene: TRBV6-5; abundance: -; j_gene: TRBJ2-2; d_gene: -; CDR3nt: TGTGCCAGCAGTCGTGGATACACCGGGGAGCTGTTTTTT; CDR3aa: CASSRGYTGELFF
v_gene: TRBV10-3; abundance: -; j_gene: TRBJ1-2; d_gene: -; CDR3nt: TGTGCCATCAGTGGGGACTATGGCTACACCTTC; CDR3aa: CAISGDYGYTF
v_gene: TRBV7-3; abundance: -; j_gene: TRBJ1-2; d_gene: -; CDR3nt: TGTGCCAGCAGCATTAATGGCGGGTATGGCTACACCTTC; CDR3aa: CASSINGGYGYTF
v_gene: TRBV20-1; abundance: -; j_gene: TRBJ2-7; d_gene: -; CDR3nt: TGCAGTGCTAGTGGGACTCGGGACGAGCAGTACTTC; CDR3aa: CSASGTRDEQYF
v_gene: TRBV2; abundance: -; j_gene: TRBJ2-6; d_gene: TRBD2; CDR3nt: TGTGCCAGCAGTGAGATACTTAGCGGGGGGAGCTCTGGGGCCAACGTCCTGACTTTC; CDR3aa: CASSEILSGGSSGANVLTF
v_gene: TRBV25-1; abundance: -; j_gene: TRBJ1-2; d_gene: -; CDR3nt: TGTGCCAGCGATGCAGGGGCCTATGGCTACACCTTC; CDR3aa: CASDAGAYGYTF
v_gene: TRBV12-3/TRBV12-4; abundance: many; j_gene: TRBJ2-5; d_gene: TRBD1; CDR3nt: TGTGCCAGCAGTCCCGGGACAGGGGGCGCGGAGACCCAGTACTTC; CDR3aa: CASSPGTGGAETQYF
v_gene: TRBV5-1; abundance: -; j_gene: TRBJ2-1; d_gene: -; CDR3nt: TGCGCCAGCAGCTTGGAATGGGAGGACAATGAGCAGTTCTTC; CDR3aa: CASSLEWEDNEQFF
v_gene: TRBV20-1; abundance: few; j_gene: TRBJ2-1; d_gene: TRBD2; CDR3nt: TGCAGTGCTCCCGGACTAGCGGGAGAGGGGGGCAATGAGCAGTTCTTC; CDR3aa: CSAPGLAGEGGNEQFF
v_gene: TRBV6-5; abundance: -; j_gene: TRBJ1-1; d_gene: TRBD1; CDR3nt: TGTGCCAGCAGTCCTGACAGGGATCACACTGAAGCTTTCTTT; CDR3aa: CASSPDRDHTEAFF
v_gene: TRBV12-3/TRBV12-4; abundance: -; j_gene: TRBJ2-4; d_gene: -; CDR3nt: TGTGCCAGCAGTCCGAGGGACTCCATTGACAATGAGCAGTACTTC; CDR3aa: CASSPRDSIDNEQYF
v_gene: TRBV29-1; abundance: many; j_gene: TRBJ2-4; d_gene: -; CDR3nt: TGCAGCGTTGAGGGCAGGGGAAACATTCAGTACTTC; CDR3aa: CSVEGRGNIQYF
v_gene: TRBV5-5; abundance: few; j_gene: TRBJ2-1; d_gene: -; CDR3nt: TGTGCCAGCAGCCCATGGACTACTTCGAATGAGCAGTTCTTC; CDR3aa: CASSPWTTSNEQFF
v_gene: TRBV24-1; abundance: -; j_gene: TRBJ2-1; d_gene: -; CDR3nt: TGTGCCACCAGTGATGAATACAATGAGCAGTTCTTC; CDR3aa: CATSDEYNEQFF
v_gene: TRBV28; abundance: few; j_gene: TRBJ2-7; d_gene: TRBD2; CDR3nt: TGTGCCAGCAGTTCAATAGCGGGAGTCCCCGAGCAGTACTTC; CDR3aa: CASSSIAGVPEQYF
v_gene: TRBV3-1; abundance: -; j_gene: TRBJ2-5; d_gene: TRBD2; CDR3nt: TGTGCCAGCATCAAAACGACTAGCGGGAGGGGAGAGACCCAGTACTTC; CDR3aa: CASIKTTSGRGETQYF
v_gene: TRBV20-1; abundance: -; j_gene: TRBJ1-2; d_gene: -; CDR3nt: TGCAGTGCCCCCGAAGGGGGGAACTATGGCTACACCTTC; CDR3aa: CSAPEGGNYGYTF
v_gene: TRBV21-1; abundance: -; j_gene: TRBJ2-4; d_gene: -; CDR3nt: TGTGCCAGCAGCAAAGCCGGGACAGAAATCACCCGAGCCAAAAACATTCAGTACTTC; CDR3aa: CASSKAGTEITRAKNIQYF
v_gene: TRBV20-1; abundance: -; j_gene: TRBJ2-1; d_gene: -; CDR3nt: TGCAGTGCTAGTTCTGGCGTGAGGGCCTACAATGAGCAGTTCTTC; CDR3aa: CSASSGVRAYNEQFF
v_gene: TRBV2; abundance: many; j_gene: TRBJ2-1; d_gene: -; CDR3nt: TGTGCCAGCAGTGCGGACACAGTCTCCTACAATGAGCAGTTCTTC; CDR3aa: CASSADTVSYNEQFF
v_gene: TRBV20-1; abundance: -; j_gene: TRBJ2-1; d_gene: TRBD2; CDR3nt: TGCAGTGCCCTCCGCGCGGGAGAGTACAATGAGCAGTTCTTC; CDR3aa: CSALRAGEYNEQFF
v_gene: TRBV20-1; abundance: few; j_gene: TRBJ1-5; d_gene: -; CDR3nt: TGCAGTGCTAGTCAGGTTGGAGGTGATCAGCCCCAGCATTTT; CDR3aa: CSASQVGGDQPQHF
v_gene: TRBV6-5; abundance: -; j_gene: TRBJ2-7; d_gene: TRBD2; CDR3nt: TGTGCCAGCAGTTACCGGACTAGCGGGAGGAATGAGCAGTACTTC; CDR3aa: CASSYRTSGRNEQYF
v_gene: TRBV7-8; abundance: -; j_gene: TRBJ1-1; d_gene: TRBD1; CDR3nt: TGTGCCAGCAGCTCGACTAGACAGGGGGATGCAGCTTTCTTT; CDR3aa: CASSSTRQGDAAFF
v_gene: TRBV12-3/TRBV12-4; abundance: -; j_gene: TRBJ2-1; d_gene: -; CDR3nt: TGTGCCAGCGAAGGGTTAGGCAATGAGCAGTTCTTC; CDR3aa: CASEGLGNEQFF
v_gene: TRBV28; abundance: -; j_gene: TRBJ2-7; d_gene: -; CDR3nt: TGTGCCAGCAGTTTAGTTCAGGATGGCTACGAGCAGTACTTC; CDR3aa: CASSLVQDGYEQYF
v_gene: TRBV7-9; abundance: -; j_gene: TRBJ2-3; d_gene: -; CDR3nt: TGTGCCAGCAGCTTAGCGGCGGTTAGCACAGATACGCAGTATTTT; CDR3aa: CASSLAAVSTDTQYF
v_gene: TRBV6-6; abundance: -; j_gene: TRBJ1-2; d_gene: TRBD1; CDR3nt: TGTGCCAGCAGTTTATGGGACAGCTCTAACTATGGCTACACCTTC; CDR3aa: CASSLWDSSNYGYTF
v_gene: TRBV5-1; abundance: many; j_gene: TRBJ2-7; d_gene: TRBD2; CDR3nt: TGCGCCAGCCGCCCGACTAGCGGGAGGCTTAGCACCTACGAGCAGTACTTC; CDR3aa: CASRPTSGRLSTYEQYF
v_gene: TRBV4-2; abundance: -; j_gene: TRBJ2-3; d_gene: TRBD2; CDR3nt: TGTGCCAGCAGCCAAGAGCGGGAGGTCACAGATACGCAGTATTTT; CDR3aa: CASSQEREVTDTQYF
v_gene: TRBV7-2; abundance: -; j_gene: TRBJ2-1; d_gene: TRBD2; CDR3nt: TGTGCCAGCAGCGGTACGGGACTAGCGGGGGATCACCAGTTCTTC; CDR3aa: CASSGTGLAGDHQFF
v_gene: TRBV4-2; abundance: few; j_gene: TRBJ2-3; d_gene: TRBD2; CDR3nt: TGTGCCAGCAGCCAAGGGGACTACCTCACAGATACGCAGTATTTT; CDR3aa: CASSQGDYLTDTQYF
v_gene: TRBV29-1; abundance: few; j_gene: TRBJ2-7; d_gene: TRBD1; CDR3nt: TGCAGCACCGGACAGGGGGCGGCCCAGTACTTC; CDR3aa: CSTGQGAAQYF
v_gene: TRBV20-1; abundance: -; j_gene: TRBJ2-3; d_gene: -; CDR3nt: TGCAGTGCTAGAGTCCTCGAGAGGGATACGCAGTATTTT; CDR3aa: CSARVLERDTQYF
v_gene: TRBV6-1; abundance: -; j_gene: TRBJ2-3; d_gene: -; CDR3nt: TGTGCCAGCAGTGAACCCCGACCGGATACGCAGTATTTT; CDR3aa: CASSEPRPDTQYF
v_gene: TRBV3-1; abundance: -; j_gene: TRBJ2-7; d_gene: -; CDR3nt: TGTGCCAGCAGCCAAGATTCAGTCCTTAATTACGAGCAGTACTTC; CDR3aa: CASSQDSVLNYEQYF
v_gene: TRBV7-3; abundance: few; j_gene: TRBJ2-1; d_gene: -; CDR3nt: TGTGCCAGCAGCTTACGAAGCGCTATCTACAATGAGCAGTTCTTC; CDR3aa: CASSLRSAIYNEQFF
v_gene: TRBV5-1; abundance: many; j_gene: TRBJ2-1; d_gene: TRBD2; CDR3nt: TGCGCCAGCAGCTTGGCCAGGGGGACTAGCGGGAGCCGGGGCAATGAGCAGTTCTTC; CDR3aa: CASSLARGTSGSRGNEQFF
v_gene: TRBV20-1; abundance: few; j_gene: TRBJ2-1; d_gene: TRBD2; CDR3nt: TGCAGTGCTAGCGCCTTTGAGGCGGGAGGATACAATGAGCAGTTCTTC; CDR3aa: CSASAFEAGGYNEQFF
v_gene: TRBV5-1; abundance: -; j_gene: TRBJ2-7; d_gene: -; CDR3nt: TGCGCCAGCAGCTTGCCTTCCGGGCACGAGCAGTACTTC; CDR3aa: CASSLPSGHEQYF
v_gene: TRBV4-1; abundance: -; j_gene: TRBJ2-7; d_gene: -; CDR3nt: TGCGCCAGCAGCCCCGAAGGGGGCTCCTACGAGCAGTACTTC; CDR3aa: CASSPEGGSYEQYF
v_gene: TRBV4-1; abundance: -; j_gene: TRBJ2-1; d_gene: -; CDR3nt: TGCGCCAGCAGCTTCCCCCGGGGGAGCTCCTACAATGAGCAGTTCTTC; CDR3aa: CASSFPRGSSYNEQFF
v_gene: TRBV18; abundance: -; j_gene: TRBJ2-3; d_gene: -; CDR3nt: TGTGCCAGCTCACCCGTCGGAGGGGAGAGCACAGATACGCAGTATTTT; CDR3aa: CASSPVGGESTDTQYF